These 16 T cell receptor beta chains were all obtained from the same sample, sequenced in a study of T cell changes during pregnancy in multiple sclerosis. Clones were sequenced by immunoSEQ multiplex PCR, and TCRdb holds only the in-frame ones, with some missing. The sample contains approximately 59,000 clones, 91% of which appear only once. The sample consisted of peripheral blood, taken in the third trimester of pregnancy. Source of these receptors: a female donor in good health, enrolled as a control in a pregnancy study.

J is TRBJ1-2 and V is TRBV27; D is ambiguous. Germline values: CDR1 MNHEY, CDR2 SMNVEV (reference sequence). The CDR3 runs to 15 residues. V gave up 5 bases and J gave up 4 bases, with 17 bases separating them. The CDR3 nucleotides read TGTGCCAGCAGTCCAAGGTCCTACGGAGGCTATGGCTACACCTTC. Protein product: CASSPRSYGGYGYTF.

The chain joins TRBV23-1 to TRBJ2-6, with unresolved D. TRBV23-1 is annotated as an ORF whose role is uncertain. The CDR3 consists of 17 residues. The ends were cut back, 5 bases at V and 5 bases at J, with 19 bases in the middle. Here the CDR3 DNA reads TGCGCCAGCAGTAAACGAACGCAACAAAGTCGGGCCAACGTCCTGACTTTC. As protein: CASSKRTQQSRANVLTF.

This chain uses TRBV28 with TRBJ1-2; the D is unclear. Germline CDR1 is MDHEN and CDR2 is SYDVKM. The germline V and J ends were trimmed by 4 bases and 13 bases, with 16 bases remaining between them. This CDR3 region has 12 residues. The CDR3 coding sequence is TGTGCCAGCAGTTCATACAGCGGTCGGGGCACCTTC. Translating it yields CASSSYSGRGTF.

The chain carries TRBV9 and TRBJ2-7, with TRBD2 identical over 11 bases. The CDR3 sequence is 15 residues long. V dropped 0 bases and J dropped 7; count of bases not matched to a gene: 6. CDR1 and CDR2 from the germline V gene are SGDLS and YYNGEE. The CDR3 DNA reads TGTGCCAGCAGCGTAGGTAGCGGGGGGGTGGGGGAGCAGTACTTC. This gives the protein CASSVGSGGVGEQYF.

The V and J genes are TRBV6-5 and TRBJ2-1; possibly TRBD2 for D (5 bases). The CDR3 contains 14 residues. Germline CDR1 and CDR2: MNHEY and SVGAGI. V lost 2 bases and J lost 8, with 13 bases in between. The CDR3 reads CASSYGRPIYEQFF. The CDR3 DNA follows: TGTGCCAGCAGTTACGGGAGACCAATATATGAGCAGTTCTTC.

The chain is built from TRBV7-2 and TRBJ2-1; D uncertain. Germline V gene sequence: CDR1 SGHTA, CDR2 FQGNSA. The CDR3 is 13 residues long. V shed 3 bases and J shed 6 bases, with 9 bases lying between them. The CDR3 sequence is CASSLMGFNEQFF. The CDR3 coding sequence is TGTGCCAGCAGCTTGATGGGCTTCAATGAGCAGTTCTTC. Combining the CDR3 with reference TRBV7-2 and TRBJ2-1 gives the whole variable domain GAGVSQSPSNKVTEKGKDVELRCDPISGHTALYWYRQSLGQGLEFLIYFQGNSAPDKSGLPSDRFSAERTGGSVSTLTIQRTQQEDSAVYLCASSLMGFNEQFFGPGTRLTVL.

The chain has TRBV6-5 and TRBJ1-4; 7 bases agree with TRBD1. CDR1 and CDR2 from the germline V gene are MNHEY and SVGAGI. The CDR3 has 12 amino acids. V was clipped by 8 bases and J by 15 bases; unmatched bases: 12. The CDR3 region is CASGDRESTLFF. CDR3 DNA sequence: TGTGCCAGCGGGGACAGAGAATCGACCTTGTTTTTT.

This sequence joins TRBV4-3 and TRBJ2-2; 9 positions agree with TRBD1. CDR1 is LGHNA, CDR2 YSLEER, per germline. The trim removed 4 bases at V and 7 bases at J, leaving 7 bases unmatched. This CDR3 is built from 15 residues. The CDR3 loop is CASSPRTGDIGELFF. The CDR3 DNA reads TGCGCCAGCAGCCCCAGGACAGGGGATATCGGGGAGCTGTTTTTT.

The V call is TRBV6-6, the J call TRBJ1-6; no clear D gene. V lost 6 bases, J lost 7 bases, and 10 bases lay in between. CDR3 length equals 13 residues. Germline V CDR1 and CDR2: MNHNY, SVGAGI (reference sequence). The CDR3 DNA follows: TGTGCCAGCAGCCCCTCGGGGAATTCACCCCTCCACTTT. It is translated as CASSPSGNSPLHF.

In DNA, the CDR3 is TGTGCCAGCAGCCCCGGACAGGGGACGGGCTATGGCTACACCTTC. It is translated as CASSPGQGTGYGYTF. The V and J genes are TRBV7-9 and TRBJ1-2; 9 positions agree with TRBD1. Germline lookup yields CDR1 SEHNR and CDR2 FQNEAQ (reference sequence). Trimming took 5 bases from V and 4 from J; bases not matched to a gene: 8. This CDR3 is built from 15 residues.

The chain carries TRBV6-5 and TRBJ1-6; D is ambiguous. This CDR3 is built from 15 residues. Germline CDR1 and CDR2: MNHEY and SVGAGI. V was cut by 6 bases and J by 6 bases, with 15 bases left in between. The chain's CDR3 is CASSPGAIFNSPLHF. The DNA of the CDR3 is TGTGCCAGCAGCCCCGGTGCTATTTTTAATTCACCCCTCCACTTT.

The chain combines TRBV7-9 with TRBJ1-4; 7 bases agree with TRBD1. Germline CDR1 is SEHNR and CDR2 is FQNEAQ (reference sequence). Trimming at V came to 4 bases and at J to 0 bases, leaving 5 bases not matched to a gene. The CDR3 is 16 residues long. The CDR3 coding sequence is TGTGCCAGCAGCTCGGGACAGCTGGCAACTAATGAAAAACTGTTTTTT. This codes for CASSSGQLATNEKLFF. Full variable domain (remainder filled in from reference TRBV7-9 and TRBJ1-4): DTGVSQNPRHKITKRGQNVTFRCDPISEHNRLYWYRQTLGQGPEFLTYFQNEAQLEKSRLLSDRFSAERPKGSFSTLEIQRTEQGDSAMYLCASSSGQLATNEKLFFGSGTQLSVL.

The rearrangement links TRBV5-1 to TRBJ1-4; D not resolved. This CDR3 has 13 amino acids. From germline, CDR1 is SGHRS and CDR2 YFSETQ. V shed 1 base and J shed 6 bases, with 7 bases lying between them. In DNA form, the CDR3 reads TGCGCCAGCAGCTTGTCCCGCGATGAAAAACTGTTTTTT. This translates into CASSLSRDEKLFF.

This sequence joins TRBV5-1 and TRBJ2-1; TRBD2 is a possible D gene (5 bases). The CDR3 extends over 13 amino acids. Trimming stripped 5 bases from V and 6 bases from J, with 12 bases between. Germline values: CDR1 SGHRS, CDR2 YFSETQ. The CDR3 region is CASSFGAANEQFF. The CDR3 coding sequence is TGCGCCAGCAGTTTCGGAGCGGCCAATGAGCAGTTCTTC.

The rearrangement joins TRBV4-3 to TRBJ1-2; D is unclear. The germline gives CDR1 LGHNA, CDR2 YSLEER. Trimming pared 0 bases from V and 5 bases from J, leaving 16 bases between. The CDR3 has 16 amino acids. The CDR3, as DNA: TGCGCCAGCAGCCAAGACCGGGCAGGACCGGGATATGGCTACACCTTC. Protein sequence: CASSQDRAGPGYGYTF.

This chain connects TRBV11-2 to TRBJ2-1; D ambiguous. V was clipped by 3 bases and J by 5 bases, with 14 bases between them. CDR3 length: 15 residues. Germline V gene sequence: CDR1 SGHAT, CDR2 FQNNGV. The CDR3 is CASSFARHTNNEQFF. DNA of the CDR3: TGTGCCAGCAGCTTCGCCAGACACACCAACAATGAGCAGTTCTTC.